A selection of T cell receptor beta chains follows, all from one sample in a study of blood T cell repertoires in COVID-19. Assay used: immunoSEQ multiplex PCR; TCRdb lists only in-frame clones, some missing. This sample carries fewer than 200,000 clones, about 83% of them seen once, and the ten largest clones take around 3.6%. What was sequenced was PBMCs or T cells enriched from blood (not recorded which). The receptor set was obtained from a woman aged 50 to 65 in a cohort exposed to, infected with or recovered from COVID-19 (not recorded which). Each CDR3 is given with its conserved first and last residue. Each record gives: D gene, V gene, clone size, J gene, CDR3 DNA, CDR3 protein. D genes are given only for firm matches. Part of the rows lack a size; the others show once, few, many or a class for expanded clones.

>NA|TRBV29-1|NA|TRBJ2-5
TGCAGCGTTGCGGGAGTGGGGGAGACCCAGTACTTC
CSVAGVGETQYF
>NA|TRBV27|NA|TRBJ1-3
TGTGCCAGCAGAGGGGTTCAGAGTGGAAACACCATATATTTT
CASRGVQSGNTIYF
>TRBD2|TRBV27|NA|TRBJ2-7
TGTGCCAGCAGTGCCCTAAGAGCGGGGGGGCCCTACGAGCAGTACTTC
CASSALRAGGPYEQYF
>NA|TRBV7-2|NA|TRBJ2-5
TGTGCCAGCAGACCCGCGGAAGGGGGCCAGTACTTC
CASRPAEGGQYF
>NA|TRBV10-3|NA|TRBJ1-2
TGTGCCATCAGTGGGGCACAGAACTATGGCTACACCTTC
CAISGAQNYGYTF
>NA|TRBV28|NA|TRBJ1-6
TGTGCCAGCAGTCCTGGGGACAAGCCATATTCACCCCTCCACTTT
CASSPGDKPYSPLHF
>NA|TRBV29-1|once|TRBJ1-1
TGCAGCGTTGGAATTGAGGTTTACACTGAAGCTTTCTTT
CSVGIEVYTEAFF
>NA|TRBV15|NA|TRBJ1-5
TGTGCCACCAGCAGATTAACAGGGAGCAATCAGCCCCAGCATTTT
CATSRLTGSNQPQHF
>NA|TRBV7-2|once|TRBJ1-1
TGTGCCAGCACCTCTACGGTCGGCACTGAAGCTTTCTTT
CASTSTVGTEAFF
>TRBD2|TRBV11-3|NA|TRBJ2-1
TGTGCCAGCAGCAGACTAGCGGGAGGGCTCCGTGAGCAGTTCTTC
CASSRLAGGLREQFF
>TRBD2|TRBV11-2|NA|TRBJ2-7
TGTGCCAGCAGCTTGGCTAGCGGGGGGTACGAGCAGTACTTC
CASSLASGGYEQYF
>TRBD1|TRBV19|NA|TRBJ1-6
TGTGCCAGTAGTATCAGCCCCGACAGGGGGGAAACCCTCCACTTT
CASSISPDRGETLHF
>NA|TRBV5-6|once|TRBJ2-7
TGTGCCAGCAGCTTCCGGGACATCTACTACGAGCAGTACTTC
CASSFRDIYYEQYF
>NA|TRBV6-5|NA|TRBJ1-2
TGTGCCAGCACCGGATCAGGGGAGATAGGCTACACCTTC
CASTGSGEIGYTF
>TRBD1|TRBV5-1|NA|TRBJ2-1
TGCGCCAGCAGCACCGGGACAGAATACAATGGGGGTGAGCAGTTCTTC
CASSTGTEYNGGEQFF
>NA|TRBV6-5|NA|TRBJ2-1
TGTGCCAGCAGGAAGCTCAATGAGCAGTTCTTC
CASRKLNEQFF
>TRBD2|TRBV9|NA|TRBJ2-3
TGTGCCAGCAGCGTAGCTGAGGGACCGATCTTGACTAGCGTCAACACAGATACGCAGTATTTT
CASSVAEGPILTSVNTDTQYF
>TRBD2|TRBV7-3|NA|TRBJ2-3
TGTGCCAGCAGCTTAACGTTAGTAGCGGGGGGAGCAGATACGCAGTATTTT
CASSLTLVAGGADTQYF
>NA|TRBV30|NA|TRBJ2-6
TGTGCCTGGAGTGTTGGACTGGCTGGGGCCAACGTCCTGACTTTC
CAWSVGLAGANVLTF
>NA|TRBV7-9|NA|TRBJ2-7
TGTGCCAGCAGCCACCCCGGGGGGCCCCAAGGCGAGCAGTACTTC
CASSHPGGPQGEQYF
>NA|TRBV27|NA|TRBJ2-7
TGTGCCAGCAGTTCACCCAGGGTAGCAGGGTCCTACGAGCAGTACTTC
CASSSPRVAGSYEQYF
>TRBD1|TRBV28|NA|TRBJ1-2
TGTGCCAGCAGTTATTCCGGGACAGGGGGCTATGGCTACACCTTC
CASSYSGTGGYGYTF
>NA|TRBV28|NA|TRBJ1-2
TGTGCCAGCATACCAGACTCTGGCTATGGCTACACCTTC
CASIPDSGYGYTF
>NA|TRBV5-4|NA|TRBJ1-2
TGTGCCAGCAGCTTGTCGGGGGTGGGTGGCTACACCTTC
CASSLSGVGGYTF
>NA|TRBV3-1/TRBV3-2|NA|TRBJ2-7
TGTGCCAGCAGCCAATCAAGGGGCGGATACGAGCAGTACTTC
CASSQSRGGYEQYF
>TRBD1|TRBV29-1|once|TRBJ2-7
TGCAGCGTTGAAGGGGACAGCTACGAGCAGTACTTC
CSVEGDSYEQYF
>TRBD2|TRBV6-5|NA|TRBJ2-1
TGTGCCAGTCGGACTAGCGGGGATTACAATGAGCAGTTCTTC
CASRTSGDYNEQFF
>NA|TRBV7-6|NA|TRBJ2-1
TGTGCCAGCAGCCGTAGTGTGGGAGTCGCCTACAATGAGCAGTTCTTC
CASSRSVGVAYNEQFF
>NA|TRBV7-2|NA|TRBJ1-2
TGTGCCAGCAGCTCCTTTGCAGGGCGTGGCTACACCTTC
CASSSFAGRGYTF
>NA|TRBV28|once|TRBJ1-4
TGTGCCAGCAGGGTGAACTCCGGGGGAAAACTGTTTTTT
CASRVNSGGKLFF
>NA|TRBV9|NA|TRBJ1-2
TGTGCCAGCAGCGTTAGTCCTAACTATGGCTACACCTTC
CASSVSPNYGYTF
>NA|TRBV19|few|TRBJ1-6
TGTGCCAGTAGTATGGCCCAGAATTCACCCCTCCACTTT
CASSMAQNSPLHF
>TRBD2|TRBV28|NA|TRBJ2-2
TGTGCCAGCAGTTACGGACGGACTAGCGGGACCGGGGAGCTGTTTTTT
CASSYGRTSGTGELFF
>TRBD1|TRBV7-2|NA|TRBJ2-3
TGTGCCAGCAGCTTACCCACAGGGGGAGCAGATACGCAGTATTTT
CASSLPTGGADTQYF
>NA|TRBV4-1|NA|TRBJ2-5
TGCGCCAGCAGCCTGACCCAGGCGGAGACCCAGTACTTC
CASSLTQAETQYF
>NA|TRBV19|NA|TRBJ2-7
TGTGCCAGTAGTCGGGGTTCAAATGGCTACGAGCAGTACTTC
CASSRGSNGYEQYF
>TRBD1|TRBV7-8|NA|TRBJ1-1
TGTGCCAGCAGCGGTACAGGGGGAGGCACTGAAGCTTTCTTT
CASSGTGGGTEAFF